The clone carrying this TCR beta chain was picked up a small number of times. Its antigen remains unidentified. This sample was included in a study of beta chain features in type 1 diabetes. Expressed TCRB transcripts were sequenced, since all the RNA that had been isolated was reverse transcribed. The protocol was immunoSEQ multiplex PCR, while the TCRdb copy is restricted to in-frame clones and leaves out a portion. In the table there are 150,000 to 190,000 clones, about a tenth of which are singletons. The V and J ends lost 5 bases and 6 bases, in that order; junction bases with no gene match: 8. CDR3 length equals 14 residues. Germline V CDR1 and CDR2: SGHDT, YYEEEE. Regarding the study as a whole: TCRB CDR3s from Type 1 diabetes patients were moderately but significantly shorter in all four CD4+ subsets. Whether TCRB rearrangement is influenced by HLA type went unresolved here.

V usage is TRBV5-6 and J usage is TRBJ2-1; 7 bases match TRBD1. Sequenced material: central memory CD4+ T cells from blood. This sequence originates from a man aged 30-40 years with type 1 diabetes. This CDR3 is CASRPGQKLNEQFF. In DNA, the CDR3 is TGTGCCAGCAGGCCGGGACAGAAACTCAATGAGCAGTTCTTC.